Described below is a single T cell receptor (beta chain) sequence and its context. Antigen unknown. This sample stems from a study of identical twins. Whole-study results and caveats: Reduced insertions were recorded for abundant cord blood beta clonotypes, with no such pattern in memory repertoires. For out-of-frame alpha sequences shared by twins, low generation probability was in excess.

Healthy Caucasians made up all donors. V trimming: 2 bases; J trimming: 7 bases; junction bases outside the gene matches: 11. This CDR3 has 16 residues. The germline CDR1 and CDR2 sequences are MDHEN and SYDVKM. Unique molecular identifiers were present on cDNA, and template switching added a universal primer site. One entry per CDR3 protein results from TCRdb running MiXCR on the 5' RACE reads. The sample has about 810,000 distinct CDR3 sequences, 9% to 15% seen once. These same data were also listed under a study on yellow fever vaccine responses in identical twins.

This sequence joins TRBV28 and TRBJ1-5, with 7 bases lining up with TRBD1. The sequencing sample was made of PBMCs. This sequence was found in a woman under 30 in good health. The CDR3 DNA is TGTGCCAGCAGTTTAGGTGAAGGGGGCGCGAGGCAGCCCCAGCATTTT. Encoded protein: CASSLGEGGARQPQHF.